These 8 T cell receptor beta chains share one sample of origin, sequenced in a study of radiation and T cells in renal cell carcinoma. Sample treatment: treatment-naive control, cytoreductive nephrectomy. Using immunoSEQ multiplex PCR, the repertoire was profiled, and TCRdb retains in-frame clones only, with some absent. The repertoire holds about 23,000 clones, with nearly 55% as singletons. The sample here was tumor tissue, taken from a patient whose treatment was nephrectomy without radiotherapy. All receptors derive from a human donor with renal cell carcinoma.

This chain uses TRBV7-9 with TRBJ2-1; D remains ambiguous. Germline V lookup: CDR1 SEHNR, CDR2 FQNEAQ (reference sequence). The CDR3 is 14 residues long. V shed 5 bases and J shed 2 bases, with 10 bases lying between them. This CDR3 reads CASSPPGPYNEQFF. CDR3 bases: TGTGCCAGCAGCCCCCCCGGACCCTACAATGAGCAGTTCTTC.

The chain combines TRBV5-1 with TRBJ2-5, with D unclear. The CDR3 length is 14 residues. The V gene's germline CDR1 is SGHRS and CDR2 YFSETQ. V lost 0 bases and J lost 1, with 7 bases in between. CDR3 sequence: CASSLVGIQETQYF. Here the CDR3 DNA reads TGCGCCAGCAGCTTGGTAGGGATCCAAGAGACCCAGTACTTC.

The chain has TRBV27 and TRBJ1-6, with D tentatively TRBD1 (6 bases). This CDR3 has 12 residues. V gave up 6 bases and J gave up 8 bases, with 8 bases separating them. CDR1 is MNHEY, CDR2 SMNVEV, per germline (reference sequence). CDR3 in amino acids: CASRQGDSPLHF. The CDR3 bases are TGTGCCAGCAGACAGGGAGATTCACCCCTCCACTTT.

Relative to its sample, this clone is medium-sized (0.01 to 0.1%). The chain couples TRBV9 to TRBJ2-5, with 8 bases that match TRBD2. Germline CDR1 and CDR2: SGDLS and YYNGEE. This CDR3 is built from 15 residues. V was pared by 4 bases and J by 0 bases, with 5 bases of the junction left unmatched. The CDR3 here is CASSSSGWYQETQYF. The CDR3 coding sequence is TGTGCCAGCAGCTCTAGCGGGTGGTACCAAGAGACCCAGTACTTC.

The chain is built from TRBV30 and TRBJ1-2; D remains unclear. There are 13 residues in the CDR3. Germline assignment: CDR1 GTSNPN and CDR2 SVGIG (reference sequence). V was pared by 4 bases and J by 5 bases, with 14 bases between. The CDR3 loop is CAWTPPAVYGYTF. CDR3 nucleotides: TGTGCCTGGACCCCTCCAGCAGTTTATGGCTACACCTTC.

The genes are TRBV4-3 and TRBJ1-2; 7 positions match TRBD1. This CDR3 is 15 amino acids long. Germline CDR1 and CDR2: LGHNA and YSLEER. V was clipped by 1 base and J by 7 bases; unmatched bases: 9. CDR3 amino acids: CASSQGQGGLRGYTF. For the CDR3, the DNA is TGCGCCAGCAGCCAAGGACAGGGCGGGTTGCGTGGCTACACCTTC.

In its sample, this clone was seen a few times. The rearrangement links TRBV7-9 to TRBJ2-3, with D unresolved. The CDR3 runs 15 residues. V was pared by 7 bases and J by 0 bases, with 14 bases between. Germline CDR1 is SEHNR and CDR2 is FQNEAQ (reference sequence). CDR3 residues: CASTPFLGSTDTQYF. CDR3 nucleotide sequence: TGTGCCAGCACCCCCTTCCTGGGCAGCACAGATACGCAGTATTTT.

The table lists this clone with a few counts. The CDR3 region has the DNA TGTGCCAGCAGGAAACAGCTCATGAGCACTGAAGCTTTCTTT. Protein sequence: CASRKQLMSTEAFF. V is TRBV6-5 and J is TRBJ1-1; D remains ambiguous. Germline V gives CDR1 MNHEY, CDR2 SVGAGI. The CDR3 is 14 amino acids. Trimming left V 6 bases short and J 4 bases short, with 15 bases between.